This is a list of T cell receptor beta chains from one sample in a study of cytomegalovirus exposure and HLA in healthy donors. The assay was immunoSEQ multiplex PCR, and TCRdb's table has in-frame clones only and misses some. The sample records more than 250,000 clones, roughly 88% being singletons. Input material: PBMCs. The receptors here all came from a woman in her twenties or thirties in good health and CMV-seronegative. CDR3s include the opening cysteine and the closing phenylalanine or tryptophan. The D gene is left open where the match is weak. Where a row states a size, it is once, few, many or the class of an expanded clone; other rows omit it.

NA	TRBV6-5	NA	TRBJ2-5	TGTGCCAGCAGTTTCGGGCTCAGTGGGCAAGAGACCCAGTACTTC	CASSFGLSGQETQYF
NA	TRBV27	once	TRBJ2-3	TGTGCCAGCAGTTTATCACCTTGGGGCACAGATACGCAGTATTTT	CASSLSPWGTDTQYF
TRBD1	TRBV2	NA	TRBJ2-1	TGTGCCAGCAGTGAACCCCGGACAGGGATGCTTTACAATGAGCAGTTCTTC	CASSEPRTGMLYNEQFF
NA	TRBV6-5	NA	TRBJ2-7	TGTGCCAGCAGTTACTCGGGAAGAACCTACGAGCAGTACTTC	CASSYSGRTYEQYF
TRBD2	TRBV27	NA	TRBJ2-7	TGTGCCAGCAGCGCTGGGACTAGCGGCTCCTACGAGCAGTACTTC	CASSAGTSGSYEQYF
TRBD1	TRBV7-9	once	TRBJ2-5	TGTGCCAGCAGCTGGGACAGGGGGGAAGAGACCCAGTACTTC	CASSWDRGEETQYF
TRBD1	TRBV13	NA	TRBJ2-5	TGTGCCAGCAGCCCCCGGGACAGGGGCACACAAGAGACCCAGTACTTC	CASSPRDRGTQETQYF
NA	TRBV7-6	NA	TRBJ2-7	TGTGCCAGCAGCTTAGGGGGGCGCATCTACGAGCAGTACTTC	CASSLGGRIYEQYF
NA	TRBV5-1	NA	TRBJ2-7	TGCGCCAGCAGCTTGGACGGGATTAGCGCACCCTACGAGCAGTACTTC	CASSLDGISAPYEQYF
TRBD2	TRBV27	NA	TRBJ2-7	TGTGCCAGCAGAGCGGGAGGGACCTACGAGCAGTACTTC	CASRAGGTYEQYF
NA	TRBV30	NA	TRBJ2-1	TGTGCCGGAAACAGGGAGGACGAAAATGAGCAGTTCTTC	CAGNREDENEQFF
TRBD1	TRBV6-1	NA	TRBJ2-7	TGTGCCAGCAGTAGTAGGCCAGGGGGCCCCTACGAGCAGTACTTC	CASSSRPGGPYEQYF
TRBD1	TRBV7-3	NA	TRBJ2-1	TGTGCCCCCCGAACAGGGGGCATATGTGAGCAGTTCTTC	CAPRTGGICEQFF
TRBD1	TRBV18	NA	TRBJ2-5	TGTGCCAGCTCACCCATACAGGGGGCGGAGGAGACCCAGTACTTC	CASSPIQGAEETQYF
NA	TRBV7-2	NA	TRBJ2-7	TGTGCCAGCAGCTTAGTTCTACCCAGAGAGCAGTACTTC	CASSLVLPREQYF
NA	TRBV27	NA	TRBJ2-5	TGTGCCAGCAGTTTAGTTGGGGTTGAGACCCAGTACTTC	CASSLVGVETQYF
NA	TRBV6-5	NA	TRBJ2-6	TGTGCCAGCAGTTACGACAGTCTCACTGGGGCCAACGTCCTGACTTTC	CASSYDSLTGANVLTF
NA	TRBV7-9	NA	TRBJ2-1	TGTGCCAGCAGCTTCCCGGAAATCAGGAATGAGCAGTTCTTC	CASSFPEIRNEQFF
TRBD1	TRBV27	NA	TRBJ1-5	TGTGCCAGCAGTTCTACGACAGGGAGCAATCAGCCCCAGCATTTT	CASSSTTGSNQPQHF
TRBD1	TRBV27	NA	TRBJ1-2	TGTGCCAGCAGCAGGGGGACAGGGAAATTCGGTGGCTACACCTTC	CASSRGTGKFGGYTF
TRBD2	TRBV28	NA	TRBJ2-1	TGTGCCAGCACCGGACTAGCGGGGGAAGGTAATGAGCAGTTCTTC	CASTGLAGEGNEQFF
NA	TRBV7-9	NA	TRBJ1-1	TGTGCCAGCACCTACGGGGCAGGAAGACCAACTGAAGCTTTCTTT	CASTYGAGRPTEAFF
NA	TRBV11-2	once	TRBJ2-1	TGTGCCAGCAGCTATACAAGCTACAATGAGCAGTTCTTC	CASSYTSYNEQFF
NA	TRBV28	NA	TRBJ2-7	TGTGCCAGCAGTTTTCCGGTCCGGAGGGGGACGGGCGAGCAGTACTTC	CASSFPVRRGTGEQYF
NA	TRBV29-1	NA	TRBJ1-1	TGCAGCGTTCCCGGTTTGGGTGTGGCTTTCTTT	CSVPGLGVAFF
NA	TRBV7-8	NA	TRBJ2-7	TGTGCCAGCAGCTTACGGGACACCTGGGACGAGCAGTACTTC	CASSLRDTWDEQYF
NA	TRBV14	NA	TRBJ2-5	TGTGCCAGCAGCCAAGATCCCCCCTGGGGGGCCCAAGAGACCCAGTACTTC	CASSQDPPWGAQETQYF
NA	TRBV9	NA	TRBJ2-1	TGTGCCAGCAGCATAACTAAGAACAATGAGCAGTTCTTC	CASSITKNNEQFF
NA	TRBV14	NA	TRBJ1-4	TGTGCCAGCAGCCAACTTAACAGCCAACCTAATGAAAAACTGTTTTTT	CASSQLNSQPNEKLFF
NA	TRBV29-1	NA	TRBJ2-5	TGCAGCGTTGAGCGCTCCGCGGAGACCCAGTACTTC	CSVERSAETQYF
TRBD1	TRBV29-1	NA	TRBJ1-2	TGCAGCGTTGAATTTGGGACAGGGAGGGGCTACACCTTC	CSVEFGTGRGYTF
NA	TRBV19	once	TRBJ2-5	TGTGCCAGTGGGGCAGGGGGAGGGGAGACCCAGTACTTC	CASGAGGGETQYF
TRBD1	TRBV5-6	NA	TRBJ2-7	TGTGCCAGCAGCCCGATGGCAGGGGGCGCTTTGTACGAGCAGTACTTC	CASSPMAGGALYEQYF
NA	TRBV27	NA	TRBJ2-3	TGTGCCAGCAGTTTCCGGGGTGGCACAGATACGCAGTATTTT	CASSFRGGTDTQYF
NA	TRBV4-3	NA	TRBJ2-1	TGCGCCAGCAGCCAAGTCCTGGGATGGAATGAGCAGTTCTTC	CASSQVLGWNEQFF
NA	TRBV21-1	NA	TRBJ2-7	TGTGCCAGCACCCCCACCTACGAGCAGTACTTC	CASTPTYEQYF
NA	TRBV19	NA	TRBJ2-3	TGTGCCAGTAGTATCGAGCTCGTCACAGATACGCAGTATTTT	CASSIELVTDTQYF
NA	TRBV2	many	TRBJ1-2	TGTGCCAGCAACGAGGGATCCTATGGCTACACCTTC	CASNEGSYGYTF
TRBD1	TRBV30	once	TRBJ2-7	TGTGCCTGGCACCCCGGACAGGGGGCCTCCTACGAGCAGTACTTC	CAWHPGQGASYEQYF
TRBD1	TRBV4-1	NA	TRBJ2-7	TGCGCCAGCAGCCATCTGACTTCGACAGGGGGTCCTTACGAGCAGTACTTC	CASSHLTSTGGPYEQYF
TRBD2	TRBV5-6	NA	TRBJ2-7	TGTGCCAGCAGCTTGGAACCGACTAGCGGGAGGGATTCTTCCTACGAGCAGTACTTC	CASSLEPTSGRDSSYEQYF
NA	TRBV13	NA	TRBJ1-1	TGTGCCAGCAGCTCGGGAATTGAAGCTTTCTTT	CASSSGIEAFF
NA	TRBV7-2	NA	TRBJ2-7	TGTGCCAGCAGCTTAGCCGTGGGGTATGGCTACGAGCAGTACTTC	CASSLAVGYGYEQYF
TRBD2	TRBV28	NA	TRBJ2-1	TGTGCCAGCAGTTTTGGCAGCGGGAGCTCCTACAATGAGCAGTTCTTC	CASSFGSGSSYNEQFF
NA	TRBV6-1	few	TRBJ2-5	TGTGCCAGCAGTGAAGTGGTGGGTGCCCAAGAGACCCAGTACTTC	CASSEVVGAQETQYF
NA	TRBV11-2	few	TRBJ2-7	TGTGCCAGCAGCTTAGATGTCCGGGTTCACGAGCAGTACTTC	CASSLDVRVHEQYF
TRBD1	TRBV7-2	NA	TRBJ2-3	TGTGCCAGCAGCTTTATAGGGACAGACCTATCTGGCACAGATACGCAGTATTTT	CASSFIGTDLSGTDTQYF
NA	TRBV19	NA	TRBJ2-7	TGTGCCAGTACCTCAGACATCCCCTACGAGCAGTACTTC	CASTSDIPYEQYF
NA	TRBV28	NA	TRBJ2-7	TGTGCCAGCAGGGCAGACTACTACGAGCAGTACTTC	CASRADYYEQYF
NA	TRBV5-6	NA	TRBJ1-4	TGTGCCAGCAGCTTAAGTTATAATGAAAAACTGTTTTTT	CASSLSYNEKLFF